Listed below are T cell receptor beta chains from one sample, sequenced in a study of cytomegalovirus exposure and HLA in healthy donors. Generated by immunoSEQ multiplex PCR, the TCRdb table keeps only in-frame clones and is missing some. The sample gives around 62,000 clones, roughly 91% of which show up once; over 1.5% is in the top ten. Sequencing was carried out using PBMCs. These receptor sequences come from a young woman in good health and CMV-seronegative. Both conserved end residues are part of each CDR3.

v_call cdr3_aa
TRBV7-3 CASSPGLALKQFF
TRBV6-6 CASSWDNEQYF
TRBV30 CAWSAGYGGELFF
TRBV5-1 CASIGGGGQYF
TRBV27 CASSSTSGGPHYNEQFF
TRBV30 CAWNRRTTGNEQYF
TRBV6-4 CAGVSGTDGETQYF
TRBV5-4 CASSLDINNEQFF
TRBV7-2 CASSLGTSQETQYF
TRBV7-9 CASSWSAASRGEQFF
TRBV6-5 CASSSGGAGTDTQYF
TRBV5-6 CASTSDRGYEQYF
TRBV14 CASSGTGYEQYF
TRBV6-5 CASSFSVDQPQHF
TRBV13 CASSRRLTSGSYEQYF
TRBV4-2 CASSRDRGDQPQHF
TRBV6-5 CASSFRLGSNTDTQYF
TRBV4-2 CASAPGERYNEQFF
TRBV30 CAWSVLSLTEAFF
TRBV6-1 CASSSDRVRNEQFF
TRBV9 CASSVEVGGGASDTQYF
TRBV6-1 CASRRGLAGGDTQYF
TRBV7-9 CASSPGQGSRPQHF
TRBV6-6 CASRTSAQETQYF